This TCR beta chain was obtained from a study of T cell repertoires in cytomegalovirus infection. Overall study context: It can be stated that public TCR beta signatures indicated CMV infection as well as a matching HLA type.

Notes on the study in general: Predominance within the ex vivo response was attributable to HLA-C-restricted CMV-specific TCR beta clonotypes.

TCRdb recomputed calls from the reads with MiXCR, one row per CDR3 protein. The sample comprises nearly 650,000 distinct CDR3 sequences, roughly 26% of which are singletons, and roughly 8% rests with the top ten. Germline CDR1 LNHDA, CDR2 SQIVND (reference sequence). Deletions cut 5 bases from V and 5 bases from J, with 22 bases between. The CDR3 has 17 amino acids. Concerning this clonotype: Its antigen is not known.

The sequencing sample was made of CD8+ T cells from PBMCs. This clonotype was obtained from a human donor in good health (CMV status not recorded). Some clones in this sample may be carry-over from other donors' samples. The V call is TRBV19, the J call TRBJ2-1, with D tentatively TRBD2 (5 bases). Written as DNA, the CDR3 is TGTGCCAGTAGTTTAAACCCCCGGCGACTAATAGACAATGAGCAGTTCTTC. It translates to CASSLNPRRLIDNEQFF.